The 26 T cell receptor beta chains presented below share a single source sample, sequenced in a study of blood T cell repertoires in COVID-19. Profiling relied on immunoSEQ multiplex PCR, and the TCRdb table lists in-frame clones only, not all of them. The sample holds about 65,000 clones, roughly 92% seen once. Sequencing was carried out using peripheral blood. Receptors were obtained from a man between 65 and 79 years old with active COVID-19.

This chain connects TRBV4-1 to TRBJ1-4; 9 bases are a match to TRBD1. CDR3 length equals 16 residues. The germline gives CDR1 MGHRA, CDR2 YSYEKL. V trimming: 0 bases; J trimming: 7 bases; junction bases outside the gene matches: 6. CDR3 coding DNA: TGCGCCAGCAGCCAAGATGGGGGGACAGGGAGTGAAAAACTGTTTTTT. It translates to CASSQDGGTGSEKLFF.

The V call is TRBV2, the J call TRBJ2-5, with a tentative D call TRBD2 (5 bases). V lost 6 bases, J lost 3 bases, and 14 bases lay in between. Germline loops: CDR1 SNHLY, CDR2 FYNNEI. The CDR3 length is 14 residues. The CDR3 is CASRPGPREETQYF. The CDR3 coding sequence is TGTGCCAGCAGGCCCGGGCCGAGGGAAGAGACCCAGTACTTC.

The gene calls are TRBV28 and TRBJ2-7, with 9 positions matching TRBD1. Germline V gene sequence: CDR1 MDHEN, CDR2 SYDVKM. The V segment lost 6 bases and the J segment 4 bases; nucleotides outside the gene matches: 4. The CDR3 spans 13 residues. As DNA, the CDR3 is TGTGCCAGCAGGACAGGGGGAGGGTACGAGCAGTACGTC. Translating it yields CASRTGGGYEQYV.

V gene TRBV4-1 combines with J gene TRBJ2-3; TRBD2 aligns across 12 bases. The V gene end was trimmed by 0 bases and the J gene end by 6 bases; junction bases not matched to a gene: 7. There are 17 residues in the CDR3. Germline V CDR1 and CDR2: MGHRA, YSYEKL. For the CDR3, the DNA is TGCGCCAGCAGCCAAGATGGGCTAGCGGGGGGGCCCGATACGCAGTATTTT. It translates to CASSQDGLAGGPDTQYF.

The gene calls are TRBV5-3 and TRBJ2-3; 11 nucleotides agree with TRBD2. TRBV5-3 is classed as an ORF, of uncertain function. CDR3 length: 20 amino acids. J gave up 1 base and V 5 bases, and 18 bases lay outside the gene matches. The CDR3 DNA sequence: TGTGCCAGAAGTACAGAAAAGACTAGCGGGGTTTTGGGAGGCACAGATACGCAGTATTTT. Protein product: CARSTEKTSGVLGGTDTQYF.

CDR3 bases: TGTGCCAGCAGCCAAGAACTGACAGGGTCAAACGAACAGACCCAGTACTTC. Translated, it gives CASSQELTGSNEQTQYF. The V and J genes are TRBV3-1 (or the pseudogene TRBV3-2) and TRBJ2-5; TRBD1 matches 7 bases. There are 17 residues in the CDR3. From germline, CDR1 is LGHDT and CDR2 YNNKEL (reference sequence). The V segment lost 0 bases and the J segment 6 bases; nucleotides outside the gene matches: 13.

The chain has TRBV28 and TRBJ1-2; a possible D gene is TRBD1 (5 bases). The CDR3 is 16 residues long. CDR1 and CDR2 from the germline V gene are MDHEN and SYDVKM. With 4 bases removed from V and 0 bases from J, the gap between germline ends came to 15 bases. The CDR3 DNA reads as TGTGCCAGCAGTTCCAATCCAGGGTTAGCTAACTATGGCTACACCTTC. Translating gives CASSSNPGLANYGYTF.

This chain uses TRBV3-1 (or the pseudogene TRBV3-2) with TRBJ2-1; 9 bases match TRBD2. CDR3 length equals 16 residues. CDR1 is LGHDT, CDR2 YNNKEL, per germline (reference sequence). Trimming cost V 4 bases and J 7 bases; bases outside gene matches: 11. CDR3 DNA: TGTGCCAGCAGCCGGGGGGGGACTAGCCAATGGAATGAGCAGTTCTTC. Translated: CASSRGGTSQWNEQFF.

The V gene is TRBV7-6, the J gene TRBJ2-5; 7 bases match TRBD1. Germline loops: CDR1 SGHVS, CDR2 FNYEAQ. Trimming removed 5 bases from V and 5 bases from J; junction bases left unmatched: 8. This CDR3 region has 14 residues. The CDR3 spells CASSALQGLETQYF. CDR3 nucleotides: TGTGCCAGCAGCGCCCTACAGGGGCTGGAGACCCAGTACTTC. The variable domain in full, completed from reference TRBV7-6 and TRBJ2-5, reads GAGVSQSPRYKVTKRGQDVALRCDPISGHVSLYWYRQALGQGPEFLTYFNYEAQQDKSGLPNDRFSAERPEGSISTLTIQRTEQRDSAMYRCASSALQGLETQYFGPGTRLLVL.

The rearrangement links TRBV4-1 to TRBJ2-7, with TRBD2 matching over 16 bases. This CDR3 spans 22 amino acids. V lost 4 bases and J lost 3; bases outside the gene matches: 21. The germline V gene has CDR1 MGHRA and CDR2 YSYEKL. As DNA, the CDR3 is TGCGCCAGCAGCCTAAACTACGGGGCCACGCCGGGACTAGCGGGGGGGAACTACGAGCAGTACTTC. Translation gives CASSLNYGATPGLAGGNYEQYF.

The count of this clone is one. This chain connects TRBV5-1 to TRBJ2-1, with TRBD2 matching over 10 bases. Germline CDR1 reads SGHRS; CDR2 reads YFSETQ. The length of the CDR3 is 16 residues. V shed 2 bases, J shed 7 bases, and the junction held 9 bases outside the gene matches. The CDR3 is CASSFPSGGPGNEQFF. The CDR3 nucleotides read TGCGCCAGCAGCTTCCCTAGCGGGGGCCCCGGGAATGAGCAGTTCTTC.

The chain is built from TRBV4-2 and TRBJ2-3, with 9 bases fitting TRBD2. Germline-derived CDR1 and CDR2 are LGHNA and YNFKEQ. CDR3 length equals 18 residues. Losses at the gene ends were 2 bases for V and 2 bases for J; bases not matched to a gene: 11. In nucleotides, the CDR3 is TGTGCCAGCAGCCAAACCCGGGGGAGCGGGGGGCTCACAGATACGCAGTATTTT. Encoded protein: CASSQTRGSGGLTDTQYF.

The CDR3 region has the DNA TGTGCCAGCAGCAACCGGACGGGTAGCGGGGGGGCCGGGAGCGAGCAGTACGTC. Translated: CASSNRTGSGGAGSEQYV. V is TRBV3-1 (or the pseudogene TRBV3-2) and J is TRBJ2-7; 11 positions match TRBD2. The V gene's germline CDR1 is LGHDT and CDR2 YNNKEL (reference sequence). CDR3 length equals 18 residues. J was trimmed by 6 bases and V by 5 bases; bases with no gene match: 18.

V is TRBV9 and J is TRBJ1-2, with 8 bases matching TRBD1. Trimming took 1 base from V and 8 from J; bases not matched to a gene: 4. In germline, CDR1 is SGDLS, CDR2 YYNGEE. The CDR3 consists of 13 residues. In DNA form, the CDR3 reads TGTGCCAGCAGCGTATTGTCAGGGGGCGGCTACACCTTC. Translating gives CASSVLSGGGYTF.

The CDR3: CASSLAGTRYNEQFF. In DNA form, the CDR3 reads TGTGCCAGCAGCTTAGCGGGGACTAGATACAATGAGCAGTTCTTC. The V call is TRBV7-2, the J call TRBJ2-1; 8 bases agree with TRBD2. J lost 4 bases, V lost 0 bases, and 2 bases had no gene match. The CDR3 loop spans 15 amino acids. The germline CDR1 and CDR2 sequences are SGHTA and FQGNSA.

The genes are TRBV11-3 and TRBJ2-5, with 9 bases that match TRBD1. CDR1 SGHNT and CDR2 YENEEA come from the germline V gene. The CDR3 spans 15 residues. With 5 bases clipped from V and 1 base from J, the junction kept 5 bases outside the gene matches. CDR3 residues: CASSTGQGTQETQYF. The DNA of the CDR3 is TGTGCCAGCAGCACGGGACAGGGAACCCAAGAGACCCAGTACTTC.

The chain has TRBV3-1 (or the pseudogene TRBV3-2) and TRBJ2-3, with TRBD1 matching over 10 bases. This CDR3 contains 15 residues. V was pared by 4 bases and J by 6 bases, with 7 bases of the junction left unmatched. Germline V gives CDR1 LGHDT, CDR2 YNNKEL (reference sequence). CDR3: CASSRDRGWADTQYF. Written as DNA, the CDR3 is TGTGCCAGCAGCCGGGACAGGGGTTGGGCGGATACGCAGTATTTT.

This clone appeared once. The rearrangement links TRBV6-6 to TRBJ1-6; no definite D call. There are 14 residues in the CDR3. V lost 4 bases to trimming and J lost 7 bases, with 11 bases between them. The germline gives CDR1 MNHNY, CDR2 SVGAGI (reference sequence). CDR3 nucleotides: TGTGCCAGCAGTTTTGCGGAGAGCAATTCACCCCTCCACTTT. It codes for CASSFAESNSPLHF.

There are a few counts of this clone. V usage is TRBV7-9 and J usage is TRBJ2-7; 7 bases are shared with TRBD2. The CDR3 covers 13 residues. The junction had 3 bases not matched to a gene; V was cut back by 1 base and J by 6 bases. Germline lookup yields CDR1 SEHNR and CDR2 FQNEAQ (reference sequence). This chain's CDR3 is CASSLVPGGEQYF. The DNA of the CDR3 is TGTGCCAGCAGCTTAGTCCCGGGGGGCGAGCAGTACTTC. The full variable domain, with the rest looked up from reference TRBV7-9 and TRBJ2-7, is DTGVSQNPRHKITKRGQNVTFRCDPISEHNRLYWYRQTLGQGPEFLTYFQNEAQLEKSRLLSDRFSAERPKGSFSTLEIQRTEQGDSAMYLCASSLVPGGEQYFGPGTRLTVT.

V gene TRBV29-1 combines with J gene TRBJ2-5, with 10 bases that match TRBD1. Trimming cost V 3 bases and J 5 bases; bases outside gene matches: 9. Looked up from germline, CDR1 is SQVTM and CDR2 is ANQGSEA. The length of the CDR3 is 15 residues. The CDR3 sequence is CSVDVGTGVHETQYF. In DNA form, the CDR3 reads TGCAGCGTTGATGTCGGGACAGGGGTACATGAGACCCAGTACTTC.

The chain is built from TRBV28 and TRBJ1-2; D possibly corresponds to TRBD1 (5 bases). V was trimmed by 1 base and J by 2 bases, leaving 5 bases between them. The CDR3 covers 13 residues. In germline, CDR1 is MDHEN, CDR2 SYDVKM. CDR3 region: CASSLSGNYGYTF. The CDR3 region has the DNA TGTGCCAGCAGTTTATCAGGGAACTATGGCTACACCTTC.

As for this clone: An end of the junction does not agree with germline; a read error may underlie this. Here the CDR3 DNA reads TGTGCCAGCAGAACGGACCGGGACTCCCTTTGGGCTTTT. Its protein product is CASRTDRDSLWAF. The V gene is TRBV27, the J gene TRBJ2-3, with D possibly being TRBD2 (6 bases). The V gene's germline CDR1 is MNHEY and CDR2 SMNVEV (reference sequence). CDR3 size: 13 residues.

The chain recombines TRBV5-1 with TRBJ2-2, with D possibly being TRBD2 (6 bases). This CDR3 is built from 13 residues. CDR1 is SGHRS, CDR2 YFSETQ, per germline. The V and J ends lost 6 bases and 7 bases respectively, with 13 bases between them. This CDR3 is CASNRDWGGELFF. The CDR3 nucleotides read TGCGCCAGCAACCGGGACTGGGGCGGGGAGCTGTTTTTT.

This clone was observed a few times. The chain employs TRBV12-3 or TRBV12-4 and TRBJ1-6; D unresolved. The ends were cut back, 7 bases at V and 9 bases at J, with 13 bases in the middle. This CDR3 region has 13 residues. CDR3 residues: CASTNREGSPLHF. The CDR3 nucleotides are TGTGCCAGCACCAACCGGGAGGGTTCACCCCTCCACTTT.

CDR3 nucleotides: TGTGCCAGTAGTCGGTATGGGGCGGGGGGGCCTCGTAATGAGCAGTTCTTC. Translated: CASSRYGAGGPRNEQFF. The chain uses TRBV19 and TRBJ2-1, with 9 positions matching TRBD2. Germline V CDR1 and CDR2: LNHDA, SQIVND (reference sequence). The CDR3 contains 17 residues. The trim removed 5 bases at V and 7 bases at J, leaving 15 bases unmatched. The variable domain in full, completed from reference TRBV19 and TRBJ2-1, reads DGGITQSPKYLFRKEGQNVTLSCEQNLNHDAMYWYRQDPGQGLRLIYYSQIVNDFQKGDIAEGYSVSREKKESFPLTVTSAQKNPTAFYLCASSRYGAGGPRNEQFFGPGTRLTVL.

This rearrangement joins TRBV4-1 to TRBJ2-1, with D uncertain. The germline gives CDR1 MGHRA, CDR2 YSYEKL. This CDR3 comprises 15 residues. V shed 4 bases and J shed 8 bases, with 18 bases lying between them. CDR3 region: CASSLRTLYQDEQFF. DNA of the CDR3: TGCGCCAGCAGCCTACGAACTTTATATCAGGATGAGCAGTTCTTC.